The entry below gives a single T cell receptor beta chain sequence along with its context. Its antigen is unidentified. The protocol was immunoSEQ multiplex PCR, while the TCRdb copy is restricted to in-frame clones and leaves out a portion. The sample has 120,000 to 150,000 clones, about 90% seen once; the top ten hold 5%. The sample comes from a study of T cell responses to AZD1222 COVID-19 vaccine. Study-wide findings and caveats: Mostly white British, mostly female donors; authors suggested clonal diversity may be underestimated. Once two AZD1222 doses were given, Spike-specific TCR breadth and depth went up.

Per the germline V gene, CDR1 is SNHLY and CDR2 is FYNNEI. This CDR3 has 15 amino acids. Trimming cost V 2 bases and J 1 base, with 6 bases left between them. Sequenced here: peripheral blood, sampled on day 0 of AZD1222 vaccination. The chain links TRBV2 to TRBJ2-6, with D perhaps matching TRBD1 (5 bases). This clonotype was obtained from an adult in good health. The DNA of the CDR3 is TGTGCCAGCAGTGAAAGGGGTTCTGGGGCCAACGTCCTGACTTTC. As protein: CASSERGSGANVLTF.